This T cell receptor (beta chain) is from a study of blood T cell repertoires in COVID-19. Background on the study: Sample material is recorded as cDNA or gDNA derived from T cells, B-cell-depleted T cells, or PBMCs.

Original data processing: For nucleated cells, counts were estimated from reference gene primer amplification. Profiled with immunoSEQ multiplex PCR; TCRdb holds only in-frame clones, not every one. V and J calls plus clone size are reproduced from that table; the DNA served to infer D and trimming. The sample lists roughly 130,000 clones; approximately 90% were seen once. V was clipped by 7 bases and J by 4 bases; unmatched bases: 3. This CDR3 comprises 12 residues. The germline V gene encodes CDR1 SNHLY and CDR2 FYNNEI. This sequence was found in a human donor with COVID-19, enrolled during active disease. The donor label of this sample is uncertain. Sequencing was carried out using peripheral blood. The chain joins TRBV2 to TRBJ2-7, with 8 bases that match TRBD1. DNA for the CDR3: TGTGCCAGCACCGACAGGGGATACGAGCAGTACTTC. It codes for CASTDRGYEQYF.